This TCR beta chain was profiled in a study of T cells in narcolepsy (dated 2018 in TCRdb). The study in broad terms: The study enrolled patients with narcolepsy type 1 or type 2 (NT1, NT2) together with healthy control donors. To look for autoreactive T cells in narcolepsy patients that target self-antigens of hypocretin neurons (hypocretin, TRIB2), the study used TCR Vbeta sequencing to follow clonotypes in blood and CSF.

For this clone: The specificity of this receptor is unknown. There are no base qualities to consult, and no much larger clone falls within one base.

From cysteine to phenylalanine, the CDR3 is 16 amino acids long. Only the CDR3 DNA is retained, 48 bases long and in frame from the first base. Per the germline V gene, SGHAT is the CDR1 and FQNNGV is the CDR2. Trimmed from V: 1 base; trimmed from J: 8 bases; junction bases lacking a gene match: 8. For TCR Vbeta sequencing, memory CD4+ T cells were sorted ex vivo from the peripheral blood of narcolepsy patients and healthy controls. General findings and caveats noted by the study authors: According to the report, autoreactive clonotypes were detected serially in the blood of the same patients and of different patients, but not in healthy controls. Patients and controls had similar numbers of sequenced blood memory CD4+ clonotypes, with averages of about 39,494 in patients and some 33,000 in controls. No sequences matching autoreactive T cell clones were present in some of the blood memory CD4+ repertoires from patients and controls. In plots comparing CSF and blood CD4+ T cell clonotypes from the same patient, HCRT-specific and TRIB2-specific autoreactive clonotypes were highlighted.

Receptor amplification or capture employed the immunoSEQ multiplex PCR assay. What TCRdb holds here is the immuneACCESS table cut down to in-frame rearrangements. Part of the clones is not present; checked against another copy, under half of the missing clones reflect an unresolved V gene, and the others are unexplained. The sample table holds under 35,000 clones, of which 75% to 90% were seen once. Roughly 1% of the sample rests with the top ten. The chain links TRBV11-2 with TRBJ2-1; 10 bases in between match TRBD1. Sequencing was carried out using memory (CD45RA-) CD4+ T cells from blood. Per the publication, the cell subset or site label means: memory T cells sorted ex vivo from peripheral blood. This clonotype originated in a human donor in good health. For the CDR3, the sequence is CASSLVPRDRGHEQFF. The sequenced DNA: TGTGCCAGCAGCTTAGTCCCCCGGGACAGGGGTCATGAGCAGTTCTTC.